Listed below are T cell receptor beta chains from one sample, sequenced in a study of regulatory T cells in long-lasting Graves disease. One entry per CDR3 protein, called by TCRdb with MiXCR from the multiplex PCR reads. The sample consists of about 660,000 distinct CDR3 sequences, around 32% of them appearing once. The sample here was peripheral blood mononuclear cells (PBMCs), taken when the disease was refractory, from a patient treated with antithyroid drugs. These TCRs come from a female donor with Graves disease. CDR3s include the opening cysteine and the closing phenylalanine or tryptophan. A D gene is named only where the DNA matches it firmly. Size tells how often a clone was seen (once, few, many) or the class of an expanded clone, and some rows leave it out.

V gene	D gene	clone size	J gene	CDR3 protein	CDR3 DNA
TRBV25-1	NA	few	TRBJ1-2	CASRQNVGAKESYTF	TGTGCCAGCAGGCAGAACGTGGGGGCGAAAGAAAGCTACACCTTC
TRBV5-1	NA	NA	TRBJ1-4	CASRDVERRNEKLFF	TGCGCCAGCAGGGATGTGGAGAGAAGGAATGAAAAACTGTTTTTT
TRBV11-2	TRBD1	many	TRBJ2-5	CASSRDRGETQYF	TGTGCCAGCAGCCGGGACAGGGGAGAGACCCAGTACTTC
TRBV30	NA	few	TRBJ1-3	CAWSPRDTIYF	TGTGCCTGGAGTCCTAGGGACACCATATATTTT
TRBV5-1	TRBD2	NA	TRBJ2-7	CASSSWASGMDEQYF	TGTGCCAGCAGCTCCTGGGCTAGCGGGATGGACGAGCAGTACTTC
TRBV19	NA	NA	TRBJ2-2	CASSIVLGTGELFF	TGTGCCAGTAGTATAGTACTCGGGACCGGGGAGCTGTTTTTT
TRBV11-2	TRBD1	few	TRBJ2-7	CASSQGIRDSTSYEQYF	TGTGCCAGCAGCCAGGGGATCCGGGACAGCACCTCCTACGAGCAGTACTTC
TRBV6-5	TRBD1	NA	TRBJ1-2	CASSSLDREYGYTF	TGTGCCAGCAGTTCTCTCGACAGGGAATATGGCTACACCTTC
TRBV30	TRBD1	NA	TRBJ2-5	CASQRDRQETQYF	TGTGCCAGTCAACGGGACAGACAAGAGACCCAGTACTTC
TRBV29-1	TRBD1	few	TRBJ1-2	CSVGGTGPHEGYTF	TGCAGCGTTGGAGGGACAGGGCCCCATGAAGGCTACACCTTC
TRBV10-3	NA	few	TRBJ1-1	CAISAGGRWTEAFF	TGTGCCATCAGTGCGGGCGGGAGGTGGACTGAAGCTTTCTTT
TRBV20-1	TRBD1	NA	TRBJ2-7	CSAHRGHPTPFAEQYF	TGCAGTGCCCATAGGGGGCACCCAACCCCCTTCGCGGAGCAGTACTTC
TRBV7-3	TRBD1	few	TRBJ2-1	CASSFTGAGEQFF	TGTGCCAGCAGCTTCACAGGGGCGGGTGAGCAGTTCTTC
TRBV24-1	NA	NA	TRBJ1-5	CATSDPTGNNQPQHF	TGTGCCACCAGTGACCCGACAGGAAACAATCAGCCCCAGCATTTT
TRBV7-8	TRBD1	many	TRBJ1-2	CASSLGTGNNYGYTF	TGTGCCAGCAGCTTAGGGACAGGGAATAACTATGGCTACACCTTC
TRBV27	NA	few	TRBJ1-6	CASTPPGGGRNYNSPLHF	TGTGCCAGCACTCCTCCTGGGGGGGGGAGAAATTATAATTCACCCCTCCACTTT
TRBV6-2/TRBV6-3	NA	few	TRBJ1-1	CASSPGWGSTEAFF	TGTGCCAGCAGTCCCGGTTGGGGATCGACTGAAGCTTTCTTT
TRBV24-1	NA	few	TRBJ2-7	CATSTQVNSYEQYF	TGTGCCACCAGTACCCAGGTAAACTCCTACGAGCAGTACTTC
TRBV7-9	NA	many	TRBJ1-2	CASSLQNYGYTF	TGTGCCAGCAGCTTACAGAACTATGGCTACACCTTC
TRBV12-3/TRBV12-4	TRBD1	many	TRBJ1-2	CASSLRDRANYGYTF	TGTGCCAGCAGTCTCCGGGACAGGGCGAACTATGGCTACACCTTC
TRBV28	NA	NA	TRBJ1-5	CASSPPTRQVSNQPQHF	TGTGCCAGCAGCCCACCTACTAGACAAGTTAGCAATCAGCCCCAGCATTTT
TRBV28	NA	few	TRBJ2-5	CASSPRDSKETQYF	TGTGCCAGCAGTCCCCGGGACTCGAAGGAGACCCAGTACTTC
TRBV7-9	NA	NA	TRBJ1-5	CASSEGDFNQPQHF	TGTGCCAGCAGCGAGGGCGACTTCAATCAGCCCCAGCATTTT
TRBV19	NA	NA	TRBJ2-7	CASSIGQFGEQYF	TGTGCCAGTAGTATAGGTCAGTTCGGCGAGCAGTACTTC
TRBV7-9	NA	NA	TRBJ2-5	CASLGTQVGETQYF	TGTGCCAGTCTAGGGACTCAGGTCGGGGAGACCCAGTACTTC
TRBV20-1	NA	many	TRBJ1-4	CSARTQGSPNEKLFF	TGCAGTGCTAGAACACAGGGCTCCCCTAATGAAAAACTGTTTTTT
TRBV11-1	NA	many	TRBJ2-5	CASSSGQFQTQYF	TGTGCCAGCAGCTCCGGACAGTTCCAGACCCAGTACTTC
TRBV28	NA	many	TRBJ1-2	CASSGGSTGYGYTF	TGTGCCAGCAGTGGGGGCAGTACAGGCTATGGCTACACCTTC
TRBV4-1	TRBD1	NA	TRBJ1-4	CASSQQGTGGMRREKLFF	TGCGCCAGCAGCCAACAGGGGACAGGGGGGATGAGGCGTGAAAAACTGTTTTTT
TRBV19	NA	few	TRBJ2-4	CASSNWRAGNLAKNIQYF	TGTGCCAGTAGTAATTGGCGGGCGGGCAATCTAGCCAAAAACATTCAGTACTTC
TRBV10-3	TRBD2	few	TRBJ2-7	CATDPTSGSFEQYF	TGTGCCACAGACCCGACTAGCGGGAGTTTCGAGCAGTACTTC
TRBV7-8	TRBD1	NA	TRBJ2-2	CASSLVGQGWAGELFF	TGTGCCAGCAGCTTAGTGGGACAGGGGTGGGCCGGGGAGCTGTTTTTT
TRBV25-1	TRBD2	few	TRBJ2-7	CASSYTSGRLLGEQYF	TGTGCCAGCAGTTATACTAGCGGGAGGTTGCTTGGGGAGCAGTACTTC
TRBV10-2	NA	once	TRBJ1-1	CASSESIGGMNTEAFF	TGCGCCAGCAGTGAGTCTATCGGAGGAATGAACACTGAAGCTTTCTTT
TRBV29-1	TRBD1	NA	TRBJ1-4	CSVATGSNEKLFF	TGCAGCGTAGCGACAGGGAGTAATGAAAAACTGTTTTTT
TRBV10-3	NA	NA	TRBJ1-2	CAISESWGHGYTF	TGTGCCATCAGTGAGTCCTGGGGCCATGGCTACACCTTC
TRBV29-1	NA	NA	TRBJ2-1	CSVGSGDEQFF	TGCAGCGTTGGAAGTGGGGATGAGCAGTTCTTC
TRBV12-3/TRBV12-4	NA	few	TRBJ1-2	CASSLGLGGDYGYTF	TGTGCCAGCAGCTTAGGCCTCGGAGGCGACTATGGCTACACCTTC
TRBV2	TRBD1	NA	TRBJ1-1	CASSVLTGAEASF	TGTGCCAGCAGTGTCTTGACAGGGGCCGAAGCTTCCTTT
TRBV10-3	TRBD2	NA	TRBJ2-7	CAIRNSGTSGNPSYEQYF	TGTGCCATCAGGAACAGCGGGACTAGCGGGAACCCCTCCTACGAGCAGTACTTC
TRBV5-1	NA	NA	TRBJ2-7	CASSLARADLYEQYF	TGCGCCAGCAGCTTGGCCCGAGCGGATCTCTACGAGCAGTACTTC
TRBV28	TRBD1	NA	TRBJ1-1	CASSLPGQKEAFF	TGTGCCAGCAGTTTACCGGGACAGAAAGAAGCTTTCTTT
TRBV19	TRBD1	once	TRBJ2-2	CASSTPRGSTGELFF	TGTGCCAGTAGTACCCCCAGGGGGAGCACCGGGGAGCTGTTTTTT
TRBV7-2	NA	NA	TRBJ2-7	CASSPRSGIYEQYF	TGTGCCAGCAGCCCCCGATCAGGGATCTACGAGCAGTACTTC
TRBV6-1	NA	few	TRBJ1-1	CASNPTGSTEAFF	TGTGCCAGCAACCCCACGGGTAGCACTGAAGCTTTCTTT
TRBV30	NA	NA	TRBJ1-2	CAWSKNRDRYTF	TGTGCCTGGAGCAAAAACAGGGATCGCTACACCTTC
TRBV20-1	NA	once	TRBJ1-6	CSASGGGPSPLHF	TGCAGTGCTAGTGGGGGGGGCCCATCACCCCTCCACTTT
TRBV3-1	NA	NA	TRBJ1-5	CASSQDPDTPNQPQHF	TGTGCCAGCAGCCAAGATCCGGACACTCCCAATCAGCCCCAGCATTTT
TRBV19	NA	NA	TRBJ1-2	CASNTQIGYGYTF	TGTGCCAGTAACACCCAAATCGGCTATGGCTACACCTTC
TRBV20-1	TRBD1	NA	TRBJ1-4	CSARGDREVLFF	TGCAGTGCTAGAGGGGACAGGGAGGTTCTGTTTTTT
TRBV29-1	TRBD1	NA	TRBJ1-2	CSVDGQGHGYTF	TGCAGCGTCGATGGACAGGGCCATGGCTACACCTTC
TRBV11-2	NA	many	TRBJ2-5	CASSLGFETQYF	TGTGCCAGCAGCTTAGGCTTCGAGACCCAGTACTTC
TRBV9	NA	NA	TRBJ1-6	CASSLGGSFSPLHF	TGTGCCAGCAGCCTCGGGGGTTCATTCTCACCCCTCCACTTT
TRBV5-6	NA	few	TRBJ1-1	CASWGGGNTEAFF	TGTGCCAGCTGGGGGGGCGGGAACACTGAAGCTTTCTTT
TRBV29-1	TRBD1	few	TRBJ1-1	CSVGQGAWNTEAFF	TGCAGCGTGGGACAGGGGGCCTGGAACACTGAAGCTTTCTTT
TRBV12-5	NA	few	TRBJ1-1	CASGLVLGAEAFF	TGTGCTAGTGGTTTGGTATTAGGGGCTGAAGCTTTCTTT
TRBV5-1	NA	once	TRBJ2-5	CASSLDVEETQYF	TGCGCCAGCAGCTTGGATGTTGAAGAGACCCAGTACTTC
TRBV2	NA	few	TRBJ1-1	CASSDEGWTEAFF	TGTGCCAGCAGTGATGAGGGGTGGACTGAAGCTTTCTTT
TRBV7-8	TRBD1	NA	TRBJ1-2	CASSLWTGNNYGYTF	TGTGCCAGCAGCTTATGGACAGGGAATAACTATGGCTACACCTTC